This T cell receptor beta chain was retrieved from a study of blood T cell repertoires in COVID-19. Study summary: COVID-19 samples from acute and convalescent phases originated in the United States, Italy and Spain. From T cells, B-cell-depleted T cells, or PBMCs came the material, which was cDNA or gDNA.

V shed 4 bases and J 4 bases; nucleotides not matched to a gene: 19. Germline-derived CDR1 and CDR2 are KGHSH and LQKENI. This CDR3 has 19 residues. Original processing notes: How many nucleated cells were present was estimated from reference gene primer amplification. TCRdb's copy holds only in-frame clones and misses some; the assay was immunoSEQ multiplex PCR. Clone size and the V and J calls come from that table; the DNA yielded D and trimming. The profile shows around 42,000 clones, 80% to 90% of them singletons. This chain links TRBV18 with TRBJ2-7, with 10 bases matching TRBD2. The sequence came from a man aged 25 to 40 with active or convalescent COVID-19. The sample was peripheral blood. CDR3 bases: TGTGCCAGCTCACGACCCCCCTCCGGGCTAGCGGGAGATTTTTACGAGCAGTACGTC. Translating it yields CASSRPPSGLAGDFYEQYV.